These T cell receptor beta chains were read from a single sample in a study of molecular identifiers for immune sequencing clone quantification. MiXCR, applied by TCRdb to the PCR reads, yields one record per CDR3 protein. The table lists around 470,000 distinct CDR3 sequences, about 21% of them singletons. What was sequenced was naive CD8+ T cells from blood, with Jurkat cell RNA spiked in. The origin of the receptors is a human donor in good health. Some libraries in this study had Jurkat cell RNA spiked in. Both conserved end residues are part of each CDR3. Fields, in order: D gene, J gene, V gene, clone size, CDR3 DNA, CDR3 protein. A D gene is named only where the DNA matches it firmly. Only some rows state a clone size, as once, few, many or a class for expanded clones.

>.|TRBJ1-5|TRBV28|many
TGTGCCAGCAGTTTACTGGAGTTAATAGGCAATCAGCCCCAGCATTTT
CASSLLELIGNQPQHF
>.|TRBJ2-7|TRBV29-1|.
TGCAGCGTTGAAGGTGAGGGCTACGAGCAGTACTTC
CSVEGEGYEQYF
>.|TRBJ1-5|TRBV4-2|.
TGTGCCAGCAGCCAAGATACAGGGCCAAGCGATCAGCCCCAGCATTTT
CASSQDTGPSDQPQHF
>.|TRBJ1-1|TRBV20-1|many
TGCAGTGCTATCAGGGGCCTGAACACTGAAGCTTTCTTT
CSAIRGLNTEAFF
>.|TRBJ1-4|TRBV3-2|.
TGTGCCAGCAGCCAGAAGCGTGAAGACCGACAGGGGCGGGATGAAAAACTGTTTTTT
CASSQKREDRQGRDEKLFF
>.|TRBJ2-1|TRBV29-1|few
TGCAGTTCTCCTACAGGGTATTACAATGAGCAGTTCTTC
CSSPTGYYNEQFF
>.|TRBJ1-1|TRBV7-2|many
TGTGCCAGCAGCCCTGTTGTCCTGTTCCGCAGGGGCAACACTGAAGCTTTCTTT
CASSPVVLFRRGNTEAFF
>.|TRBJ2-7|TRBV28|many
TGTGCCAGCAGTTCTGTGGGCTCGGAGCAGTACTTC
CASSSVGSEQYF
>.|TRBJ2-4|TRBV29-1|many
TGCAGCGTGAGGGAAAACATTCAGTACTTC
CSVRENIQYF
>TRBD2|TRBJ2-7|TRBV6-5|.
TGTGCCAGCAGCCCACCTCTAGCGGGGGGACTCTACGAGCAGTACTTC
CASSPPLAGGLYEQYF
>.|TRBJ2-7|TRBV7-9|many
TGTGCCAGCAGCTTATCTGGGATAAACTACGAGCAGTACTTC
CASSLSGINYEQYF
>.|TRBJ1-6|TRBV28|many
TGTGCCAGCAGTTCGCTAGACCTACAGGGTGGCGGAGGCCCCCTCCACTTT
CASSSLDLQGGGGPLHF
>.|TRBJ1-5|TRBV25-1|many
TGTGCCAGCAGTCCAGGGATTCTGGATCAGCCCCAGCATTTT
CASSPGILDQPQHF
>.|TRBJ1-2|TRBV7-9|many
TGTGCCAGCAGCTTAGTGTTTCCGGACTATGGCTACACCTTC
CASSLVFPDYGYTF